The next 2 T cell receptor beta chains were all read from a single sample in a study of post-analysis software for immune sequencing data. Notes on the study in general: TRBV5-6, TRBV5-1 and TRBV20-1 were among four to six TRBV segments more frequent in patients than controls.

Unique molecular identifiers tagged the TCR beta cDNA libraries. Each CDR3 protein is one row after TCRdb ran MiXCR on the PCR reads. The table shows hundreds of thousands of distinct CDR3 sequences, with roughly three fifths occurring only once. No antigen has been assigned to these receptors. The specimen sequenced was blood. These receptor sequences come from a girl aged 2-10 years with multiple sclerosis.

The genes are TRBV12-3 or TRBV12-4 and TRBJ2-3; D is undetermined. With 6 bases removed from V and 4 bases from J, the gap between germline ends came to 11 bases. This CDR3 contains 13 residues. CDR3 sequence (DNA): TGTGCCAGCAGACCCCCAGGCGCAGATACGCAGTATTTT. Translated, it gives CASRPPGADTQYF.

The chain carries TRBV4-2 and TRBJ2-5, with D unclear. The germline V gene has CDR1 LGHNA and CDR2 YNFKEQ. The germline V and J ends were trimmed by 4 bases and 1 base, with 19 bases remaining between them. This CDR3 spans 17 amino acids. The CDR3 here is CASSPPVVSRPQETQYF. CDR3 DNA: TGTGCCAGCAGCCCCCCGGTTGTTAGCAGGCCCCAAGAGACCCAGTACTTC.